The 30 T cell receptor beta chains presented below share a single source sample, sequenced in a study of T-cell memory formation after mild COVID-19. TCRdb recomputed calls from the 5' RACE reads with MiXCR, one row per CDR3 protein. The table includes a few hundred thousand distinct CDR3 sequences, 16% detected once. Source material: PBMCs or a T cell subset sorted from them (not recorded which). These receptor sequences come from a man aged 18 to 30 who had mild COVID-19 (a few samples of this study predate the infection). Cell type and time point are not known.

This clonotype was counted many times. The DNA of the CDR3 is TGCGCCAGCAGCCAAGTTCAGCGGGGTTTCACAGATACGCAGTATTTT. It specifies CASSQVQRGFTDTQYF. V usage is TRBV4-3 and J usage is TRBJ2-3; 7 nucleotides match TRBD2. The CDR3 is made up of 16 amino acids. Germline V CDR1 and CDR2: LGHNA, YSLEER. With V trimmed by 1 base and J by 2 bases, 6 bases remained unmatched.

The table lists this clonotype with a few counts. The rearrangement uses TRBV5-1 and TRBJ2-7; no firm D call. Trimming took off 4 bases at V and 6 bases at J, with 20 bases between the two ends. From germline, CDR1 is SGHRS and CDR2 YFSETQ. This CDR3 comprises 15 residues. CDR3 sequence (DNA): TGCGCCAGCAGCGATGATGTCAGGAGAAAGTCCGAGCAGTACTTC. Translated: CASSDDVRRKSEQYF.

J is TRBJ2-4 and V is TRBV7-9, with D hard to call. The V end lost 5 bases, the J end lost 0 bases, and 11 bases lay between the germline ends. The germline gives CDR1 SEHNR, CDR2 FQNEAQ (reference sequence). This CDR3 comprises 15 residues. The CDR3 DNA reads TGTGCCAGCAGCCCCGGCAGAGTAGCCAAAAACATTCAGTACTTC. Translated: CASSPGRVAKNIQYF.

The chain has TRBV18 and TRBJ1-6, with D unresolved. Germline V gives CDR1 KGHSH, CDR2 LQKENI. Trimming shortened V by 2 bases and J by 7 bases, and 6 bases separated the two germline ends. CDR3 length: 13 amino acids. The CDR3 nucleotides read TGTGCCAGCTCACCAGGGGAGAATTCACCCCTCCACTTT. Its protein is CASSPGENSPLHF.

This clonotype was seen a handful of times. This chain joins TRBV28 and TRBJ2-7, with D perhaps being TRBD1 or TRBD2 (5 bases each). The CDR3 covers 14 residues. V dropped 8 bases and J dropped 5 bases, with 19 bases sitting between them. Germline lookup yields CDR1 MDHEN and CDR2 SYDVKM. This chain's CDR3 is CASRSRGRRNEQYV. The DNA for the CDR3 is TGTGCCAGCCGCTCTCGGGGCCGGCGGAACGAGCAGTACGTC.

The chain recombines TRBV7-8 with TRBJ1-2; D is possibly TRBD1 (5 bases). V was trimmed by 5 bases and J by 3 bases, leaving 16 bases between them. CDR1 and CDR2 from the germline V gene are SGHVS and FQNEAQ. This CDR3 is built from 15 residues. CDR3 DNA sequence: TGTGCCAGCAGCCCTCGGGGGGGGGGAGACTATGGCTACACCTTC. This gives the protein CASSPRGGGDYGYTF. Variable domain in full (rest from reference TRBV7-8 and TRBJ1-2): GAGVSQSPRYKVAKRGQDVALRCDPISGHVSLFWYQQALGQGPEFLTYFQNEAQLDKSGLPSDRFFAERPEGSVSTLKIQRTQQEDSAVYLCASSPRGGGDYGYTFGSGTRLTVV.

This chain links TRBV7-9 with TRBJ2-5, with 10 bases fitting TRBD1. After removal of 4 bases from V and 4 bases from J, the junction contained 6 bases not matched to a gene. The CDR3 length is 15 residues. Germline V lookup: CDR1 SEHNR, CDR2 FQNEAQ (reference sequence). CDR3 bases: TGTGCCAGCAGCTCCCGGGACAGGGGACGAGAGACCCAGTACTTC. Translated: CASSSRDRGRETQYF.

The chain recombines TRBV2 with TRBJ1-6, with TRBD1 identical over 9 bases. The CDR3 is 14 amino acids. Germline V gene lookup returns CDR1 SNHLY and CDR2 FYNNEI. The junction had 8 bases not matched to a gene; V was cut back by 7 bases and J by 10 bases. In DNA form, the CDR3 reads TGTGCCAGCACGGGACAGGGTCAGGTGTCACCCCTCCACTTT. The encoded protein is CASTGQGQVSPLHF.

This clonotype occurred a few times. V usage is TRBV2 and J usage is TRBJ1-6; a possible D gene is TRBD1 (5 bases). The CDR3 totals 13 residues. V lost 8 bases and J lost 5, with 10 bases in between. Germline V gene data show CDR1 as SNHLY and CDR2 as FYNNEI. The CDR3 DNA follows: TGTGCCAGCTCCGAGGGGCATAATTCACCCCTCCACTTT. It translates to CASSEGHNSPLHF. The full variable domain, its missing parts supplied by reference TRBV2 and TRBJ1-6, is EPEVTQTPSHQVTQMGQEVILRCVPISNHLYFYWYRQILGQKVEFLVSFYNNEISEKSEIFDDQFSVERPDGSNFTLKIRSTKLEDSAMYFCASSEGHNSPLHFGNGTRLTVT.

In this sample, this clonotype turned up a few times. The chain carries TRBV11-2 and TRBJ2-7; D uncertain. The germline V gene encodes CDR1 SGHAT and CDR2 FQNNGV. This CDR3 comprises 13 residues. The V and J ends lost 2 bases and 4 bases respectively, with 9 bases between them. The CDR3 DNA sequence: TGTGCCAGCAGCTTACCGAGCCCGTACGAGCAGTACGTC. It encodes CASSLPSPYEQYV.

CDR3 loop: CASSFGLAGARETQYF. CDR3 bases: TGTGCCAGCAGCTTTGGACTAGCGGGGGCACGGGAGACCCAGTACTTC. The chain recombines TRBV7-6 with TRBJ2-5; TRBD2 matches 13 bases. Per germline, CDR1 SGHVS and CDR2 FNYEAQ. V lost 3 bases to trimming and J lost 5 bases; unmatched junction nucleotides: 6. CDR3 length: 16 residues. Full variable domain (remainder filled in from reference TRBV7-6 and TRBJ2-5): GAGVSQSPRYKVTKRGQDVALRCDPISGHVSLYWYRQALGQGPEFLTYFNYEAQQDKSGLPNDRFSAERPEGSISTLTIQRTEQRDSAMYRCASSFGLAGARETQYFGPGTRLLVL.

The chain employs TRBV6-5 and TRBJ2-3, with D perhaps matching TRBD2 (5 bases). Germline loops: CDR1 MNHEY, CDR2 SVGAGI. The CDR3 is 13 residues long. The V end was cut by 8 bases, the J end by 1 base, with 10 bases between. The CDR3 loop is CASAGLRTDTQYF. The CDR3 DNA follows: TGTGCCAGCGCGGGTCTCCGCACAGATACGCAGTATTTT.

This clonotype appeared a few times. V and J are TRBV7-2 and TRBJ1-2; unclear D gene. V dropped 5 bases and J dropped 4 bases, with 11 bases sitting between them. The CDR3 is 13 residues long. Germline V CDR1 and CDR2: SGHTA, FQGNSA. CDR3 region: CASSHDGIYGYTF. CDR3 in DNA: TGTGCCAGCAGCCATGACGGCATCTATGGCTACACCTTC.

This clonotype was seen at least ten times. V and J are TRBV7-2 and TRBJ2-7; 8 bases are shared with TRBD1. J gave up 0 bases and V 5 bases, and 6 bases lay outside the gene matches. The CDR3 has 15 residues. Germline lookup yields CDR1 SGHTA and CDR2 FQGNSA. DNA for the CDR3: TGTGCCAGCAGCCCCGGACAGGGAAGCTCCTACGAGCAGTACTTC. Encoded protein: CASSPGQGSSYEQYF.

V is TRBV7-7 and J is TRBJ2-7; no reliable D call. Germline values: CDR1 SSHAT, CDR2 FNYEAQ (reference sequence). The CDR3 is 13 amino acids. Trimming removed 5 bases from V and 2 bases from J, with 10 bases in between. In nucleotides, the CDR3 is TGTGCCAGCAGCGTTGCAGGAGCCTACGAGCAGTACTTC. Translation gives CASSVAGAYEQYF.

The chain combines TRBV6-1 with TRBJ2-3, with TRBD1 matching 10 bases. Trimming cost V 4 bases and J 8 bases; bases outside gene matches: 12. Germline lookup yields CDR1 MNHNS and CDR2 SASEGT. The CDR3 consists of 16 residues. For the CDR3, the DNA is TGTGCCAGCAGTGGATCCGACAGGGGGCGCCCCGGTACGCAGTATTTT. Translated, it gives CASSGSDRGRPGTQYF.

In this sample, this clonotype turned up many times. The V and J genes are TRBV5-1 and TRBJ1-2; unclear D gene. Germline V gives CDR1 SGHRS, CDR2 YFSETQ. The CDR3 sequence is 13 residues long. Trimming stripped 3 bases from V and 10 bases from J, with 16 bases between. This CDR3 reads CASSSGDSGIYTF. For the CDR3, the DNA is TGCGCCAGCAGCTCCGGGGATTCGGGCATCTACACCTTC.

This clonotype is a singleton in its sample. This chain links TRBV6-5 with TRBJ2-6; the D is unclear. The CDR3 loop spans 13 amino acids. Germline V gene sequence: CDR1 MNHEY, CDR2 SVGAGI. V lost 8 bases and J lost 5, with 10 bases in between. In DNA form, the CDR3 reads TGTGCCAGCTGTAGGGTCCGGGCCAACGTCCTGACTTTC. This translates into CASCRVRANVLTF.

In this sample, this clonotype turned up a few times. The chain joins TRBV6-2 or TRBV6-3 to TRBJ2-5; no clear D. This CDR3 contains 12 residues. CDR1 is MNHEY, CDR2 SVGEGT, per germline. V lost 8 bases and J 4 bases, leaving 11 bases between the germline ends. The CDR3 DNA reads TGTGCCAGCCAGACCGTCTCAGAGACCCAGTACTTC. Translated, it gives CASQTVSETQYF.

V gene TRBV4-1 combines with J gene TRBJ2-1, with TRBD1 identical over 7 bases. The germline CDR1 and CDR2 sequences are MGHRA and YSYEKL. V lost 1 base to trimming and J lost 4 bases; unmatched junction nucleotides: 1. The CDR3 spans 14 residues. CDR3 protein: CASSQGRGYNEQFF. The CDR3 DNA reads TGCGCCAGCAGCCAAGGCAGGGGGTACAATGAGCAGTTCTTC.

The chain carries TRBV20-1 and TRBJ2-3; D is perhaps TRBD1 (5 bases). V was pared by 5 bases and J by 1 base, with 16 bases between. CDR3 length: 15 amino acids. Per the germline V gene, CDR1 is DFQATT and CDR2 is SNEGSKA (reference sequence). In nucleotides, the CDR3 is TGCAGTGCTTTCGCCAGGGCAGTTGGCACAGATACGCAGTATTTT. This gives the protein CSAFARAVGTDTQYF.

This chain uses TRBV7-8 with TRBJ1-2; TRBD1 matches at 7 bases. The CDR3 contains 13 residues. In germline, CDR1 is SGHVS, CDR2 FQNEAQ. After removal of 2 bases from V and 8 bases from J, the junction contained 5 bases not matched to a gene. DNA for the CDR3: TGTGCCAGCAGCTTACCCACAGGGGACGGCTACACCTTC. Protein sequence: CASSLPTGDGYTF.

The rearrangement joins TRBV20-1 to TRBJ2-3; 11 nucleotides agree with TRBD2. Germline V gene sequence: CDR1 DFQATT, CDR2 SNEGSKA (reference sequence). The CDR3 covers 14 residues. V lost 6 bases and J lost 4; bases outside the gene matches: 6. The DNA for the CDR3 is TGCAGTGCCAAACTAGCGGGGGATCCAGATACGCAGTATTTT. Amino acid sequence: CSAKLAGDPDTQYF.

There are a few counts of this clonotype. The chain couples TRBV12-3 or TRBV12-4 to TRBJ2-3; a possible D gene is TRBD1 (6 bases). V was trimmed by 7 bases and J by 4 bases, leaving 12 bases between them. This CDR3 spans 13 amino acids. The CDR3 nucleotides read TGTGCCAGCACCCAACAGGGATCAGATACGCAGTATTTT. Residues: CASTQQGSDTQYF.

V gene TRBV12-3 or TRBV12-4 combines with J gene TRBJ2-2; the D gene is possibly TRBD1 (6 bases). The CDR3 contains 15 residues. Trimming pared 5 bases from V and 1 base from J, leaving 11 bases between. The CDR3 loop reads CASSPGVRNTGELFF. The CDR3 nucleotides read TGTGCCAGCAGTCCAGGGGTACGGAACACCGGGGAGCTGTTTTTT.

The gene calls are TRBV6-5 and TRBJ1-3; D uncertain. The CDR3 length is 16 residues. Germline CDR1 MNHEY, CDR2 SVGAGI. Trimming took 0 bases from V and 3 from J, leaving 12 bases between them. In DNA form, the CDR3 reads TGTGCCAGCAGTTACTCGATCGCCGGGAGTGGAAACACCATATATTTT. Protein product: CASSYSIAGSGNTIYF.

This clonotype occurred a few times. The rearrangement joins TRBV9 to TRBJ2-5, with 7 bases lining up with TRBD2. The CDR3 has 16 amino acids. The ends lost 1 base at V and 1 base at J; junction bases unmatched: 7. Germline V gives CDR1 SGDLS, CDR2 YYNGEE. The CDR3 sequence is CASSVSFSGGQETQYF. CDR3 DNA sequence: TGTGCCAGCAGCGTATCATTCTCGGGGGGCCAAGAGACCCAGTACTTC.

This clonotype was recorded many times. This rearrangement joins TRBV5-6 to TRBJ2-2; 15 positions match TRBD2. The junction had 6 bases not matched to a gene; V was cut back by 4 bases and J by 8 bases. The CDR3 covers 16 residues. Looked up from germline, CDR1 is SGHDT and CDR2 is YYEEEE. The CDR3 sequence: CASSRWTSGGAGELFF. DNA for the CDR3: TGTGCCAGCAGCCGATGGACTAGCGGGGGGGCAGGGGAGCTGTTTTTT.

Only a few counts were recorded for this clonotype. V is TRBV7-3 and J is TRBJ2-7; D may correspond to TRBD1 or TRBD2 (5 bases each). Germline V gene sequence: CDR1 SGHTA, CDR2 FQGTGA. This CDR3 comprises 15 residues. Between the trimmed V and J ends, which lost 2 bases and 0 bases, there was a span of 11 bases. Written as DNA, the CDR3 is TGTGCCAGCAGCTTAGGAATCGGGGCCTCCTACGAGCAGTACTTC. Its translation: CASSLGIGASYEQYF.

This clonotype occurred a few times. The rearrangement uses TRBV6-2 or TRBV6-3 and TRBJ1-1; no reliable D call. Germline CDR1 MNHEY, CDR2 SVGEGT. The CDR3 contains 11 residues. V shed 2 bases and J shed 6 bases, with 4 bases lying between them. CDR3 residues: CASSYVAEAFF. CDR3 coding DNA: TGTGCCAGCAGTTACGTAGCTGAAGCTTTCTTT.